The 26 T cell receptor beta chains presented below share a single source sample, sequenced in a study of technical replicates of blood from a few donors. Clones were sequenced by immunoSEQ multiplex PCR, and TCRdb holds only the in-frame ones, with some missing. The sample lists around 78,000 clones, 94% occurring once. The sequenced sample consisted of T cells isolated from PBMCs. All receptors derive from a human donor in good health.

V usage is TRBV19 and J usage is TRBJ1-2, with D possibly TRBD1 on 6 matching bases. V shed 3 bases and J shed 2 bases, with 13 bases lying between them. The CDR3 contains 15 residues. The germline V gene encodes CDR1 LNHDA and CDR2 SQIVND (reference sequence). The CDR3 DNA follows: TGTGCCAGTAGTATTAAAGGGGGAGTCAACTATGGCTACACCTTC. Its protein is CASSIKGGVNYGYTF.

V usage is TRBV5-1 and J usage is TRBJ1-1; D uncertain. In germline, CDR1 is SGHRS, CDR2 YFSETQ. The CDR3 has 13 residues. The V gene lost 5 bases and the J gene lost 1 base, with 9 bases spanning the gap. The CDR3 DNA is TGCGCCAGCAGAATCCGGGGGAACACTGAAGCTTTCTTT. Encoded protein: CASRIRGNTEAFF.

The rearrangement links TRBV4-1 to TRBJ2-5; D ambiguous. Per the germline V gene, CDR1 is MGHRA and CDR2 is YSYEKL. The CDR3 contains 16 residues. V lost 1 base, J lost 5 bases, and 17 bases lay in between. Written as DNA, the CDR3 is TGCGCCAGCAGCCAAGGACCGGAGAGAGGTCTCGAGACCCAGTACTTC. It specifies CASSQGPERGLETQYF.

V and J are TRBV6-6 and TRBJ2-7; the match to TRBD1 covers 12 bases. J gave up 5 bases and V 5 bases, and 4 bases lay outside the gene matches. The germline V gene has CDR1 MNHNY and CDR2 SVGAGI (reference sequence). This CDR3 comprises 14 residues. The CDR3 here is CASSRGQGAHEQYF. The CDR3 nucleotides are TGTGCCAGCAGTAGGGGACAGGGGGCCCACGAGCAGTACTTC.

The CDR3 DNA reads as TGCGCCAGCAGCTTGGGGGTAGCGGGGGCGGGCACAGATACGCAGTATTTT. The encoded protein is CASSLGVAGAGTDTQYF. The chain recombines TRBV5-1 with TRBJ2-3; 9 bases agree with TRBD2. Germline V gives CDR1 SGHRS, CDR2 YFSETQ. This CDR3 has 17 amino acids. V shed 0 bases, J shed 1 base, and the junction held 6 bases outside the gene matches.

The chain couples TRBV2 to TRBJ1-5, with 8 bases lining up with TRBD1. The CDR3 spans 14 residues. Germline CDR1 SNHLY, CDR2 FYNNEI. J was trimmed by 5 bases and V by 6 bases; bases with no gene match: 6. DNA for the CDR3: TGTGCCAGCAGCAGACAGGGGCGAGATCAGCCCCAGCATTTT. Translation: CASSRQGRDQPQHF. The full variable domain, completed using reference TRBV2 and TRBJ1-5, is EPEVTQTPSHQVTQMGQEVILRCVPISNHLYFYWYRQILGQKVEFLVSFYNNEISEKSEIFDDQFSVERPDGSNFTLKIRSTKLEDSAMYFCASSRQGRDQPQHFGDGTRLSIL.

This chain uses TRBV7-8 with TRBJ2-5, with 7 positions matching TRBD2. CDR3 size: 14 residues. V trimming: 5 bases; J trimming: 4 bases; junction bases outside the gene matches: 7. Germline loops: CDR1 SGHVS, CDR2 FQNEAQ. This chain's CDR3 is CASSRTGTIETQYF. CDR3 nucleotide sequence: TGTGCCAGCAGCCGGACCGGGACTATAGAGACCCAGTACTTC.

The chain uses TRBV28 and TRBJ1-1, with 8 bases fitting TRBD1. The V segment lost 6 bases and the J segment 5 bases; nucleotides outside the gene matches: 8. The CDR3 length is 14 residues. CDR1 and CDR2 (germline): MDHEN, SYDVKM. The chain's CDR3 is CASSITTGETEAFF. The CDR3 region has the DNA TGTGCCAGCAGCATAACGACAGGGGAGACTGAAGCTTTCTTT. Full variable domain (missing parts from reference TRBV28 and TRBJ1-1): DVKVTQSSRYLVKRTGEKVFLECVQDMDHENMFWYRQDPGLGLRLIYFSYDVKMKEKGDIPEGYSVSREKKERFSLILESASTNQTSMYLCASSITTGETEAFFGQGTRLTVV.

This clone appeared a single time. This chain joins TRBV2 and TRBJ2-2, with D perhaps matching TRBD2 (5 bases). Trimming took 8 bases from V and 7 from J, leaving 14 bases between them. There are 13 residues in the CDR3. Germline lookup yields CDR1 SNHLY and CDR2 FYNNEI. CDR3 sequence: CASGPIGIGELFF. CDR3 nucleotide sequence: TGTGCCAGCGGCCCTATCGGGATCGGGGAGCTGTTTTTT.

CDR3 sequence: CASSQIRGDLQPQHF. Here the CDR3 DNA reads TGCGCCAGCAGCCAAATACGGGGGGATCTTCAGCCCCAGCATTTT. This sequence joins TRBV4-1 and TRBJ1-5; D perhaps matches TRBD1 (5 bases). V was pared by 2 bases and J by 6 bases, with 14 bases between. The CDR3 is made up of 15 amino acids. Germline assignment: CDR1 MGHRA and CDR2 YSYEKL.

The J gene is TRBJ2-1, the V gene TRBV2; D perhaps matches TRBD2 (6 bases). V dropped 6 bases and J dropped 7 bases, with 19 bases sitting between them. The CDR3 contains 15 residues. Per the germline V gene, CDR1 is SNHLY and CDR2 is FYNNEI. This CDR3 reads CASRRLATTANEQFF. The CDR3 DNA is TGTGCCAGCAGGAGGCTAGCGACAACGGCGAATGAGCAGTTCTTC.

This clone showed up just once. The genes are TRBV7-6 and TRBJ2-7, with D possibly being TRBD2 (5 bases). Looked up from germline, CDR1 is SGHVS and CDR2 is FNYEAQ. Trimming took 5 bases from V and 7 from J, leaving 15 bases between them. The CDR3 loop spans 13 amino acids. In DNA, the CDR3 is TGTGCCAGCAGCCCATTGGTAGCGCGGGAGCAGTACTTC. This translates into CASSPLVAREQYF.

The chain uses TRBV19 and TRBJ1-1; D gene uncertain. V lost 1 base and J 2 bases, leaving 8 bases between the germline ends. The CDR3 is made up of 14 amino acids. Germline assignment: CDR1 LNHDA and CDR2 SQIVND (reference sequence). In nucleotides, the CDR3 is TGTGCCAGTAGTATAGCCGGGAGAAACACTGAAGCTTTCTTT. It codes for CASSIAGRNTEAFF.

The rearrangement joins TRBV5-6 to TRBJ1-2; TRBD1 agrees at 7 bases. This CDR3 region has 14 residues. The V and J ends lost 0 bases and 4 bases, in that order; junction bases with no gene match: 3. Germline V gene lookup returns CDR1 SGHDT and CDR2 YYEEEE. CDR3 in amino acids: CASSLGTGSYGYTF. The DNA of the CDR3 is TGTGCCAGCAGCTTGGGGACAGGTAGCTATGGCTACACCTTC.

CDR3 in DNA: TGTGCCAGCAGCTTGGGTGGTAGCGTAGCCAAAAACATTCAGTACTTC. Amino acids: CASSLGGSVAKNIQYF. The genes are TRBV5-4 and TRBJ2-4, with D possibly being TRBD2 (5 bases). The V gene lost 0 bases and the J gene lost 0 bases, with 10 bases spanning the gap. The CDR3 runs 16 residues. CDR1 is SGHNT and CDR2 is YYREEE in the germline V gene (reference sequence).

Notes on this clone: One junction end does not reproduce the germline sequence, and a read error may be involved. Within the sample, other DNA sequences also encode this same CDR3. The chain combines TRBV27 with TRBJ1-2; 9 nucleotides line up with TRBD1. The CDR3 extends over 14 amino acids. Germline V gene sequence: CDR1 MNHEY, CDR2 SMNVEV (reference sequence). For the CDR3, the DNA is TGTGCTAGCAGCCTTGGGACAGGGAACTATGGCTACACCTTC. It encodes CASSLGTGNYGYTF.

The genes are TRBV5-1 and TRBJ1-1; 9 positions agree with TRBD1. V dropped 3 bases and J dropped 1; count of bases not matched to a gene: 1. Germline CDR1 reads SGHRS; CDR2 reads YFSETQ. CDR3 size: 14 residues. Here the CDR3 reads CASSWDRANTEAFF. DNA for the CDR3: TGCGCCAGCAGCTGGGACAGGGCGAACACTGAAGCTTTCTTT.

This chain connects TRBV5-4 to TRBJ1-1, with D possibly TRBD1 on 6 matching bases. V lost 5 bases, J lost 1 base, and 9 bases lay in between. This CDR3 contains 13 residues. The V gene's germline CDR1 is SGHNT and CDR2 YYREEE (reference sequence). In DNA, the CDR3 is TGTGCCAGCAGGCCGGACAGGAACACTGAAGCTTTCTTT. Amino acid sequence: CASRPDRNTEAFF.

The V gene is TRBV7-2, the J gene TRBJ2-3; the match to TRBD2 covers 9 bases. V shed 7 bases, J shed 1 base, and the junction held 15 bases outside the gene matches. Germline lookup yields CDR1 SGHTA and CDR2 FQGNSA. This CDR3 region has 18 residues. The CDR3 region is CASTEKASGILRTDTQYF. CDR3 coding DNA: TGTGCCAGCACCGAAAAGGCTAGCGGGATTTTGCGCACAGATACGCAGTATTTT.

V is TRBV10-2 and J is TRBJ1-1, with D hard to call. V shed 3 bases and J shed 0 bases, with 14 bases lying between them. This CDR3 spans 16 amino acids. The germline V gene has CDR1 WSHSY and CDR2 SAAADI. CDR3 amino acids: CASSDPTVGLNTEAFF. The CDR3 DNA sequence: TGCGCCAGCAGTGACCCAACGGTCGGTTTGAACACTGAAGCTTTCTTT.

The chain couples TRBV6-5 to TRBJ2-5; tentative D call: TRBD2 (6 bases). V was trimmed by 0 bases and J by 5 bases, leaving 16 bases between them. Germline V lookup: CDR1 MNHEY, CDR2 SVGAGI. CDR3 length: 16 residues. The CDR3 DNA is TGTGCCAGCAGTTACTCCTTCGGGAGTCCGCGGGAGACCCAGTACTTC. This gives the protein CASSYSFGSPRETQYF.

The rearrangement joins TRBV5-1 to TRBJ2-5; 10 nucleotides match TRBD2. Per germline, CDR1 SGHRS and CDR2 YFSETQ. This CDR3 contains 16 residues. V was clipped by 0 bases and J by 4 bases; unmatched bases: 6. The CDR3: CASSLELAGAGETQYF. CDR3 bases: TGCGCCAGCAGCTTGGAGCTAGCGGGAGCAGGAGAGACCCAGTACTTC.

The V gene is TRBV6-5, the J gene TRBJ2-2; 10 bases are shared with TRBD1. Germline CDR1 MNHEY, CDR2 SVGAGI. The J segment lost 4 bases and the V segment lost 4 bases, leaving 0 bases of the junction unmatched. The CDR3 loop spans 14 amino acids. CDR3 DNA: TGTGCCAGCAGTTGGGACAGGGGCACCGGGGAGCTGTTTTTT. This codes for CASSWDRGTGELFF.

The V and J genes are TRBV6-5 and TRBJ1-4; possible D gene TRBD1, 5 bases. Germline V gene lookup returns CDR1 MNHEY and CDR2 SVGAGI. Deletions cut 8 bases from V and 4 bases from J, with 11 bases between. CDR3 length: 13 residues. For the CDR3, the DNA is TGTGCCAGCTCAAGCCAGGGTAATGAAAAACTGTTTTTT. It specifies CASSSQGNEKLFF.

The chain has TRBV6-5 and TRBJ2-7; 10 bases are a match to TRBD2. The CDR3 has 13 residues. CDR1 is MNHEY, CDR2 SVGAGI, per germline. The J segment lost 3 bases and the V segment lost 4 bases, leaving 0 bases of the junction unmatched. In nucleotides, the CDR3 is TGTGCCAGCAGTTTAGCGGGAGGCTACGAGCAGTACTTC. Amino acids: CASSLAGGYEQYF.

The V gene is TRBV11-3, the J gene TRBJ2-7; perhaps TRBD1 as D (6 bases). Per germline, CDR1 SGHNT and CDR2 YENEEA. The V gene lost 4 bases and the J gene lost 7 bases, with 14 bases spanning the gap. There are 13 residues in the CDR3. The CDR3 spells CASSSTGPGEQYF. In DNA form, the CDR3 reads TGTGCCAGCAGCTCCACAGGGCCGGGGGAGCAGTACTTC.